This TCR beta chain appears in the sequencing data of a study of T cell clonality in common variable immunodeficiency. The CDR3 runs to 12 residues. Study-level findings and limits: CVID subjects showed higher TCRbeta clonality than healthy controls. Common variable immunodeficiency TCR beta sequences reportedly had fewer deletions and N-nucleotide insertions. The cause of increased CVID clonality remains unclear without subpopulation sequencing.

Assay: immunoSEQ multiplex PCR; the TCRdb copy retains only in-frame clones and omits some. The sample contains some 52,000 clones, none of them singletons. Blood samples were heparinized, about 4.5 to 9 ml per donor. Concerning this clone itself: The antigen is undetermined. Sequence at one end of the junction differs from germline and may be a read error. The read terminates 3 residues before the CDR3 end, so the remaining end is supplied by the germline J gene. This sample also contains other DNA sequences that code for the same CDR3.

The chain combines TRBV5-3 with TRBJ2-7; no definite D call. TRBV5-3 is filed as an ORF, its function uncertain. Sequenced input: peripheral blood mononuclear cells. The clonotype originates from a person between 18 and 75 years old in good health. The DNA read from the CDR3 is TGTTCCAGACTTAGGGCCGGCTACGAG. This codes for CSRLRAGYE. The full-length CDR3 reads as CSRLRAGYEQYF.